This paragraph covers one T cell receptor (beta chain) sequence. The sort gate was single viable CD3+CD4+CD8-CD45RO+ cells for memory CD4+ T cells. These data are taken from a study of memory CD4+ T cells and cytomegalovirus serostatus. The germline V gene encodes CDR1 SGHKS and CDR2 YYEKEE (reference sequence). This CDR3 has 14 residues. Losses at the gene ends were 3 bases for V and 5 bases for J; bases not matched to a gene: 5. Assay used: immunoSEQ multiplex PCR; TCRdb lists only in-frame clones, some missing. The sample records 40,000 to 45,000 clones, roughly 77% being singletons. The receptor's source is an adult in good health and CMV-seronegative. The rearrangement uses TRBV5-5 and TRBJ2-7, with TRBD1 matching over 10 bases. The sequencing sample was made of memory CD4+ T cells from blood. The CDR3 DNA reads as TGTGCCAGCAGCTCTACCGGGACAGGGGACGAGCAGTACTTC. Translation gives CASSSTGTGDEQYF.